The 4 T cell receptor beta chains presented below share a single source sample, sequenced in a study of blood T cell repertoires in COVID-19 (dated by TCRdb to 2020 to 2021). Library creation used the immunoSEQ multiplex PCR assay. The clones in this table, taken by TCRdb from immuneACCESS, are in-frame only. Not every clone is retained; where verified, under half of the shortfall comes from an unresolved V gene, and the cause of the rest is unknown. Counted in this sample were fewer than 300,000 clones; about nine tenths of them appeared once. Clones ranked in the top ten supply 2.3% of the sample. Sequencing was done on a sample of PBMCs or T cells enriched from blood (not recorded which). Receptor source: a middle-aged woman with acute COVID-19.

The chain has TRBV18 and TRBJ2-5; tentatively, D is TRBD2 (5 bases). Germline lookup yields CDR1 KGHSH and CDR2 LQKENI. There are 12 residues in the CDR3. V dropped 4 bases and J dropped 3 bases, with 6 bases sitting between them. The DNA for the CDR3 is TGTGCCAGCTCACTGGGAGAAGAGACCCAGTACTTC. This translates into CASSLGEETQYF.

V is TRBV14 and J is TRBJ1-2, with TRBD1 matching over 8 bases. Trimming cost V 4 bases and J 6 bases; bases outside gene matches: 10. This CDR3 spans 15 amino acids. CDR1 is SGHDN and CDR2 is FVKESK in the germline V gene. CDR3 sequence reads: CASSPLQGVSDGYTF. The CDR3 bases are TGTGCCAGCAGCCCTTTACAGGGGGTGTCGGATGGCTACACCTTC.

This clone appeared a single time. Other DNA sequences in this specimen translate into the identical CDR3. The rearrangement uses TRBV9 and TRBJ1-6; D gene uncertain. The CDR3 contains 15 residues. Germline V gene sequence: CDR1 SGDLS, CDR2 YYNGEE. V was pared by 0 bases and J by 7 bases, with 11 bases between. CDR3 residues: CASSVEGGRNSPLHF. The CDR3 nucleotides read TGTGCCAGCAGCGTAGAGGGCGGGAGAAATTCACCCCTCCACTTT.

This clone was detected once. The CDR3 coding sequence is TGTGCCAGCAGCCAAGACCTCACAACCTACGAGCAGTACTTC. Its translation is CASSQDLTTYEQYF. The V call is TRBV4-2, the J call TRBJ2-7; no clear D. Germline V lookup: CDR1 LGHNA, CDR2 YNFKEQ. This CDR3 is 14 amino acids long. V was clipped by 0 bases and J by 2 bases, with 8 bases between them.